This T cell receptor (beta chain) was obtained from a study of beta chain features in type 1 diabetes. Study-wide background: Patients looked much like healthy donors when it came to age, gender and cell yields. Notes on the study in general: Type 1 diabetes patients had fewer VDJ junction insertions and more deletions.

This clone was counted between two and nine times. Its antigen is currently unknown. The isolated RNA, all of it, was reverse transcribed, so expressed TCRB transcripts were what got sequenced. Only in-frame clones appear in the TCRdb table, and some are missing; sequencing was by immunoSEQ multiplex PCR. The data show around 310,000 clones, approximately 9.9% seen once. With 4 bases removed from V and 2 bases from J, the gap between germline ends came to 13 bases. Germline V CDR1 and CDR2: SNHLY, FYNNEI. The CDR3 is 15 amino acids. The specimen sequenced was naive CD4+ T cells from blood. The genes are TRBV2 and TRBJ2-3; tentatively, D is TRBD1 (6 bases). The clonotype comes from a woman in her thirties in good health. The CDR3 DNA follows: TGTGCCAGCAGTGGGCCCGGGACACTCACAGATACGCAGTATTTT. Translated, it gives CASSGPGTLTDTQYF.